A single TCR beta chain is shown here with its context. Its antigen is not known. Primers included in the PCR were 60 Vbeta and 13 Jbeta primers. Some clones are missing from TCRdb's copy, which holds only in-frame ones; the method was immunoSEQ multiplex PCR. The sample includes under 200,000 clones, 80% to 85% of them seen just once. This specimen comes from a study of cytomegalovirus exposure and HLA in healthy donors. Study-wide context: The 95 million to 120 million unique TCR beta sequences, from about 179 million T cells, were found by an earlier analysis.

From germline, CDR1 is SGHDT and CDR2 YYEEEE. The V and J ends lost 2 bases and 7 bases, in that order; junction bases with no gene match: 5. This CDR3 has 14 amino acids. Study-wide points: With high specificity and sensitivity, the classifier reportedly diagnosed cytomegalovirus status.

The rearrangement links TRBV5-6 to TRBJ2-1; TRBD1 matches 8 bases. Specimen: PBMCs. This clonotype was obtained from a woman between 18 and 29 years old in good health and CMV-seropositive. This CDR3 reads CASSFQGAGNEQFF. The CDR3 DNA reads TGTGCCAGCAGCTTCCAGGGGGCGGGGAATGAGCAGTTCTTC.